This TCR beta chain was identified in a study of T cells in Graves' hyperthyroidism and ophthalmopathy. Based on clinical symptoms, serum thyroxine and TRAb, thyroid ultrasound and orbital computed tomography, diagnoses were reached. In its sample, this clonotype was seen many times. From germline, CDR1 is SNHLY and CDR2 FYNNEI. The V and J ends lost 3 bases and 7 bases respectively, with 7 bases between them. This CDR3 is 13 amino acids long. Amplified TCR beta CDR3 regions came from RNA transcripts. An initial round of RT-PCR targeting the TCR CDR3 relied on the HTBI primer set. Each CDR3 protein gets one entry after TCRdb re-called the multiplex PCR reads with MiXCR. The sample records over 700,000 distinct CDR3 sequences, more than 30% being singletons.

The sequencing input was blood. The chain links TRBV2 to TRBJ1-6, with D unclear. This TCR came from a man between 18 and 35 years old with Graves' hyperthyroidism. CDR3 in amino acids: CASSDGSNSPLHF. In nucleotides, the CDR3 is TGTGCCAGCAGTGACGGCTCGAATTCACCCCTCCACTTT.